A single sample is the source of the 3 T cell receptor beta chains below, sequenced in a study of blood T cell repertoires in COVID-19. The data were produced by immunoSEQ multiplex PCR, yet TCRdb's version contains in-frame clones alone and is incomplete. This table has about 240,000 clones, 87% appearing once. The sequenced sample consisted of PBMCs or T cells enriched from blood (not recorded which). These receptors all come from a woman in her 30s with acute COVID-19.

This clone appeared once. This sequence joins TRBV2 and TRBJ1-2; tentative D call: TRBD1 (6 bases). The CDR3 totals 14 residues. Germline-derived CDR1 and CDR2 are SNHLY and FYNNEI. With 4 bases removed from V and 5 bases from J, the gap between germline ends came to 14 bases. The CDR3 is CASSVNRAGYGYTF. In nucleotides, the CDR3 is TGTGCCAGCAGTGTAAACAGGGCTGGGTATGGCTACACCTTC.

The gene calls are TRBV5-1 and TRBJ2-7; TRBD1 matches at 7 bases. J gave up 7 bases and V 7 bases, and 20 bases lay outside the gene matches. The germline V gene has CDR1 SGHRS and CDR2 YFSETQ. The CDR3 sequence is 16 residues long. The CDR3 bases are TGCGCCAGCGGGGCTAAAGGGACAGCACCCTACGAGGAGCAGTACTTC. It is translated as CASGAKGTAPYEEQYF.

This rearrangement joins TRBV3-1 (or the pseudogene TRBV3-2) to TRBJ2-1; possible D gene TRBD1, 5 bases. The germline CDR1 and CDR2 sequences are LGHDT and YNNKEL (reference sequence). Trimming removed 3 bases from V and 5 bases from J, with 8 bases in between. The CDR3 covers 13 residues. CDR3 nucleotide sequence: TGTGCCAGCAGCCATGTAGGGGACAATGAGCAGTTCTTC. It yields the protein CASSHVGDNEQFF.